Below are 23 T cell receptor beta chains sequenced from a single sample in a study of T-cell reconstitution after alpha-beta-depleted transplantation in children. As it was prepared, the TCRbeta library received unique molecular identifiers. One entry per CDR3 protein results from TCRdb running MiXCR on the PCR reads. The table shows about 440,000 distinct CDR3 sequences, with over 40% occurring only once. The source was PBMCs, collected before TCRalphabeta/CD19-depleted stem cell transplant. These TCRs come from a girl aged 2-9 years with aplastic anemia, due to receive a stem cell transplant.

This rearrangement joins TRBV27 to TRBJ2-7, with D hard to call. Germline V gene sequence: CDR1 MNHEY, CDR2 SMNVEV (reference sequence). V was shortened by 2 bases and J by 5 bases, with 13 bases between the two germline ends. CDR3 length: 14 amino acids. The DNA of the CDR3 is TGTGCCAGCAGTTTAATGGTCGGGTCGGACGAGCAGTACTTC. It translates to CASSLMVGSDEQYF.

V usage is TRBV19 and J usage is TRBJ2-6, with TRBD2 as a possible D gene (5 bases). This CDR3 region has 15 residues. V was pared by 9 bases and J by 0 bases, with 12 bases between. Germline V gives CDR1 LNHDA, CDR2 SQIVND (reference sequence). The CDR3 loop reads CASSGLSSGANVLTF. In nucleotides, the CDR3 is TGTGCCAGCTCTGGACTGTCCTCTGGGGCCAACGTCCTGACTTTC.

CDR3 in amino acids: CASSYLGLAGGPFSDTQYF. Written as DNA, the CDR3 is TGTGCCAGCAGTTACTTGGGACTAGCGGGGGGGCCTTTCTCAGATACGCAGTATTTT. This rearrangement joins TRBV28 to TRBJ2-3; 16 bases map to TRBD2. This CDR3 comprises 19 residues. CDR1 is MDHEN and CDR2 is SYDVKM in the germline V gene. Trimming at V came to 4 bases and at J to 4 bases, leaving 11 bases not matched to a gene. The full variable domain, completed using reference TRBV28 and TRBJ2-3, is DVKVTQSSRYLVKRTGEKVFLECVQDMDHENMFWYRQDPGLGLRLIYFSYDVKMKEKGDIPEGYSVSREKKERFSLILESASTNQTSMYLCASSYLGLAGGPFSDTQYFGPGTRLTVL.

The rearrangement links TRBV20-1 to TRBJ2-3, with 10 bases that match TRBD2. The CDR3 length is 15 residues. J lost 5 bases, V lost 4 bases, and 9 bases had no gene match. CDR1 and CDR2 from the germline V gene are DFQATT and SNEGSKA (reference sequence). The CDR3 here is CSAKVAGGDGDTQYF. As DNA, the CDR3 is TGCAGTGCTAAGGTAGCGGGAGGAGACGGAGATACGCAGTATTTT.

This clonotype was observed a handful of times. The chain recombines TRBV28 with TRBJ2-3; 8 bases are shared with TRBD2. The V and J ends lost 2 bases and 3 bases, in that order; junction bases with no gene match: 10. Germline V gene lookup returns CDR1 MDHEN and CDR2 SYDVKM. The CDR3 sequence is 17 residues long. The CDR3 loop is CASSLSLAGGSTDTQYF. Written as DNA, the CDR3 is TGTGCCAGCAGTTTAAGTCTGGCGGGAGGCTCAACAGATACGCAGTATTTT.

This clonotype occurred a few times. The V and J genes are TRBV6-5 and TRBJ1-1, with 7 bases matching TRBD1. The CDR3 covers 15 residues. Per germline, CDR1 MNHEY and CDR2 SVGAGI. The ends lost 2 bases at V and 5 bases at J; junction bases unmatched: 8. The CDR3 DNA follows: TGTGCCAGCAGTTACCGCAGGGGGGATATGACTGAAGCTTTCTTT. Translated, it gives CASSYRRGDMTEAFF.

The sample holds a few counts of this clonotype. The rearrangement joins TRBV5-1 to TRBJ2-3; D may be TRBD1 (6 bases). The CDR3 covers 17 residues. CDR1 is SGHRS and CDR2 is YFSETQ in the germline V gene. V dropped 1 base and J dropped 4 bases, with 19 bases sitting between them. The CDR3 nucleotides are TGCGCCAGCAGCTTGTCAAGTGGCAGGGGTACCGCAGATACGCAGTATTTT. Translating it yields CASSLSSGRGTADTQYF.

This sequence joins TRBV20-1 and TRBJ1-2, with 11 nucleotides matching TRBD1. The germline gives CDR1 DFQATT, CDR2 SNEGSKA (reference sequence). The CDR3 has 16 residues. V shed 2 bases, J shed 7 bases, and the junction held 12 bases outside the gene matches. The CDR3 DNA reads as TGCAGTGCTAGAAGGACAGGGGGCGCGAGAGGAGGTGGCTACACCTTC. It encodes CSARRTGGARGGGYTF.

This chain links TRBV10-1 with TRBJ2-1; the D is unclear. CDR1 is WNHNN and CDR2 is SYGVQD in the germline V gene (reference sequence). The CDR3 totals 13 residues. The V gene lost 2 bases and the J gene lost 12 bases, with 14 bases spanning the gap. CDR3 residues: CASSEDPLWGQFF. The CDR3 bases are TGCGCCAGCAGTGAGGACCCGCTTTGGGGGCAGTTCTTC.

This clonotype was picked up many times. The chain recombines TRBV5-1 with TRBJ2-3; D remains unclear. V dropped 4 bases and J dropped 0 bases, with 15 bases sitting between them. This CDR3 contains 16 residues. Per the germline V gene, CDR1 is SGHRS and CDR2 is YFSETQ. CDR3 region: CASSPTVEVSTDTQYF. For the CDR3, the DNA is TGCGCCAGCAGCCCCACGGTTGAGGTTAGCACAGATACGCAGTATTTT.

The rearrangement uses TRBV4-1 and TRBJ2-1, with unresolved D. CDR3 length: 16 residues. V lost 1 base to trimming and J lost 6 bases, with 16 bases between them. The germline CDR1 and CDR2 sequences are MGHRA and YSYEKL. The CDR3 reads CASSQAAIQVGNEQFF. As DNA, the CDR3 is TGCGCCAGCAGCCAAGCCGCCATCCAAGTAGGCAATGAGCAGTTCTTC.

The chain carries TRBV7-9 and TRBJ2-5, with D possibly being TRBD2 (5 bases). Per germline, CDR1 SEHNR and CDR2 FQNEAQ (reference sequence). V gave up 3 bases and J gave up 1 base, with 15 bases separating them. The CDR3 has 16 residues. CDR3: CASSFLWVEVQETQYF. For the CDR3, the DNA is TGTGCCAGCAGCTTTCTGTGGGTGGAGGTCCAAGAGACCCAGTACTTC.

V usage is TRBV29-1 and J usage is TRBJ2-7, with 8 bases identical to TRBD1. CDR1 is SQVTM, CDR2 ANQGSEA, per germline. This CDR3 region has 14 residues. V dropped 5 bases and J dropped 0; count of bases not matched to a gene: 6. DNA of the CDR3: TGCAGCGTTCTGCGGACAGGGAGCTCCTACGAGCAGTACTTC. This encodes CSVLRTGSSYEQYF.

With respect to this clonotype: A read error may account for a junction end that differs from germline. The chain carries TRBV20-1 and TRBJ2-2; 7 bases agree with TRBD2. Germline V lookup: CDR1 DFQATT, CDR2 SNEGSKA (reference sequence). The CDR3 totals 14 residues. The CDR3: CSARAGTHTGELFF. The CDR3 nucleotides read TGCAGTGCCAGAGCGGGGACGCACACCGGGGAGCTGTTTTTT.

The rearrangement joins TRBV5-1 to TRBJ2-6; D remains ambiguous. Trimming took off 7 bases at V and 3 bases at J, with 14 bases between the two ends. The CDR3 sequence is 15 residues long. Germline V gene data show CDR1 as SGHRS and CDR2 as YFSETQ. For the CDR3, the DNA is TGCGCCAGCTCCTCTGGGAACCTTGGGGCCAACGTCCTGACTTTC. Translating gives CASSSGNLGANVLTF.

J is TRBJ2-1 and V is TRBV20-1; 9 nucleotides align to TRBD2. CDR3 size: 16 residues. The J segment lost 0 bases and the V segment lost 5 bases, leaving 8 bases of the junction unmatched. In germline, CDR1 is DFQATT, CDR2 SNEGSKA (reference sequence). In DNA form, the CDR3 reads TGCAGTGCTCCCTCCGGGACTAGCCCCTCCTACAATGAGCAGTTCTTC. Protein product: CSAPSGTSPSYNEQFF.

The V gene is TRBV18, the J gene TRBJ2-3, with TRBD1 matching over 8 bases. The CDR3 runs 16 residues. Germline V gene data show CDR1 as KGHSH and CDR2 as LQKENI. V shed 5 bases and J 2 bases; nucleotides not matched to a gene: 9. The CDR3 coding sequence is TGTGCCAGCTCATCGACAGGGGCCGGGTTCACAGATACGCAGTATTTT. It is translated as CASSSTGAGFTDTQYF. The variable domain in full, with the rest retrieved from reference TRBV18 and TRBJ2-3, is NAGVMQNPRHLVRRRGQEARLRCSPMKGHSHVYWYRQLPEEGLKFMVYLQKENIIDESGMPKERFSAEFPKEGPSILRIQQVVRGDSAAYFCASSSTGAGFTDTQYFGPGTRLTVL.

This clonotype appeared many times. The chain has TRBV19 and TRBJ2-1; D is uncertain. The CDR3 is 12 amino acids. From germline, CDR1 is LNHDA and CDR2 SQIVND (reference sequence). V was clipped by 6 bases and J by 3 bases, with 6 bases between them. The CDR3 coding sequence is TGTGCCAGTAGGGGGTACTACAATGAGCAGTTCTTC. It yields the protein CASRGYYNEQFF.

The rearrangement links TRBV7-9 to TRBJ1-2; the D gene is possibly TRBD1 (6 bases). The germline V and J ends were trimmed by 5 bases and 8 bases, with 15 bases remaining between them. Germline CDR1 SEHNR, CDR2 FQNEAQ (reference sequence). The CDR3 length is 13 residues. For the CDR3, the DNA is TGTGCCAGCAGCGACCCACAGGGTGGGGGCTACACCTTC. Translation gives CASSDPQGGGYTF.

This chain links TRBV5-1 with TRBJ1-4; unclear D gene. Trimming pared 2 bases from V and 0 bases from J, leaving 14 bases between. CDR1 is SGHRS and CDR2 is YFSETQ in the germline V gene. There are 17 residues in the CDR3. Here the CDR3 DNA reads TGCGCCAGCAGCTTAACCGGGTTTAAAGCAACTAATGAAAAACTGTTTTTT. This translates into CASSLTGFKATNEKLFF.

The table lists this clonotype with many counts. V is TRBV12-3 or TRBV12-4 and J is TRBJ2-7; D might be TRBD2 (7 bases). V gave up 5 bases and J gave up 5 bases, with 16 bases separating them. The CDR3 covers 14 residues. The CDR3 DNA sequence: TGTGCCAGCAGTCCTAACGGGGGGCCCAACGAGCAGTACTTC. As protein: CASSPNGGPNEQYF.

The V call is TRBV28, the J call TRBJ2-7; no firm D call. The germline gives CDR1 MDHEN, CDR2 SYDVKM. The CDR3 loop spans 12 amino acids. V dropped 8 bases and J dropped 5 bases, with 13 bases sitting between them. The CDR3 DNA follows: TGTGCCAGCCTGGGGTTAACTGACGAGCAGTACTTC. Translation gives CASLGLTDEQYF.

The sample holds many counts of this clonotype. This chain connects TRBV18 to TRBJ2-3; possible D gene TRBD2, 6 bases. Germline V gives CDR1 KGHSH, CDR2 LQKENI. V was cut by 6 bases and J by 0 bases, with 16 bases left in between. The CDR3 has 16 amino acids. CDR3 protein: CASSPLAARSTDTQYF. CDR3 nucleotides: TGTGCCAGCTCCCCCTTAGCGGCCAGAAGCACAGATACGCAGTATTTT.